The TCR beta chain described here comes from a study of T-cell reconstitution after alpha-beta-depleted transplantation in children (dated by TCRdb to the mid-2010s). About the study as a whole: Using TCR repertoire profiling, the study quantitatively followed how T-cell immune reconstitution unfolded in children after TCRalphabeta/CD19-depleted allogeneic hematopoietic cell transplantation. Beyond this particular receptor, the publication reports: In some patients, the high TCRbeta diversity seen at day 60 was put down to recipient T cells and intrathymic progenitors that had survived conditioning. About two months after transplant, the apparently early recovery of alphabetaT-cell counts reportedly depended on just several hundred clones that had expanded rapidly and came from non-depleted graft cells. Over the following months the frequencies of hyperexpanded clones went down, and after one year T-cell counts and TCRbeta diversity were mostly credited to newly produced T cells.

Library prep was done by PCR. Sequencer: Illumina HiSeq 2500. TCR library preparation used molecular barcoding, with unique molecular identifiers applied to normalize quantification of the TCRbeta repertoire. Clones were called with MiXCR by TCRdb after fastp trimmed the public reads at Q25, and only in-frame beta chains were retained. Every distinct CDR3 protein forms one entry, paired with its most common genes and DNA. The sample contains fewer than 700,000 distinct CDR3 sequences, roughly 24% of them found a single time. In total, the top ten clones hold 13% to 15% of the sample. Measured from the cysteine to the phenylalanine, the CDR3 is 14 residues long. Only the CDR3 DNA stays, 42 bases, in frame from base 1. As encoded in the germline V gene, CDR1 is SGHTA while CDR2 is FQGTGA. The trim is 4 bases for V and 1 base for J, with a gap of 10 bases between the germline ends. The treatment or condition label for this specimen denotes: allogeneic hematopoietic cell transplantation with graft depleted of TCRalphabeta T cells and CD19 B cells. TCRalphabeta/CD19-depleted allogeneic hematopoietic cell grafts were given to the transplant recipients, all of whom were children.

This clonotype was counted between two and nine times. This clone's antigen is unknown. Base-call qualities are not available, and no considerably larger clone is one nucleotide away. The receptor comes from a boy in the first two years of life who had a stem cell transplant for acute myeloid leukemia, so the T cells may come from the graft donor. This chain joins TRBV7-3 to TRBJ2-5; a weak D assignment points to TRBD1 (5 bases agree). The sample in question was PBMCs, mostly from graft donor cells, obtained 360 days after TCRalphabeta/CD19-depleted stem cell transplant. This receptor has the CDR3 CASSSDTSQETQYF. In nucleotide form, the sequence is TGTGCCAGCAGCTCGGACACCTCCCAAGAGACCCAGTACTTC.